The 22 T cell receptor beta chains in this list originate from one sample, sequenced in a study of CD8+CD57+ T cells in acquired aplastic anemia. TCR beta VDJ and CDR3 profiles were obtained from a genomic DNA template. Each CDR3 protein gets one entry after TCRdb re-called the reads with MiXCR. This sample has approximately 190,000 distinct CDR3 sequences, with around 45% found just once. For sequencing, patients were chosen who had shown expansion of CD8+CD57+ cells by flow cytometry. Sequencing was done on a sample of sorted CD4+, CD8+, or CD8+CD57+ T cells (not recorded which) from PBMCs. The receptors were gathered from a human donor with aplastic anemia.

This clonotype showed up just a few times. This rearrangement joins TRBV19 to TRBJ1-1, with D unresolved. The CDR3 is 12 amino acids. Germline CDR1 and CDR2: LNHDA and SQIVND (reference sequence). Trimming took 5 bases from V and 0 from J, leaving 4 bases between them. The CDR3 DNA is TGTGCCAGTAGTTTTATGAACACTGAAGCTTTCTTT. Amino acids: CASSFMNTEAFF.

Of note for this clonotype: Possible read error: a much larger clone is one base away. In DNA, the CDR3 is TGTGTCAGCAGTTTAAGGGATCAGCCCCAGCATTTT. It codes for CVSSLRDQPQHF. This chain uses TRBV12-3 or TRBV12-4 with TRBJ1-5; no clear D gene. This CDR3 contains 12 residues.

This clonotype was detected ten times or more. The chain combines TRBV4-2 with TRBJ2-6; D might be TRBD2 (5 bases). The CDR3 consists of 18 residues. Germline lookup yields CDR1 LGHNA and CDR2 YNFKEQ. V lost 0 bases, J lost 3 bases, and 15 bases lay in between. The chain's CDR3 is CASSQDRSRGNGANVLTF. Written as DNA, the CDR3 is TGTGCCAGCAGCCAAGACAGGTCAAGAGGGAATGGGGCCAACGTCCTGACTTTC.

This clonotype was seen only a few times. This chain links TRBV7-3 with TRBJ2-2; D not resolved. V was trimmed by 2 bases and J by 7 bases, leaving 5 bases between them. CDR3 size: 12 residues. Germline V gives CDR1 SGHTA, CDR2 FQGTGA. CDR3 DNA: TGTGCCAGCAGCTTAGGGAACGGGGAGCTGTTTTTT. Its translation: CASSLGNGELFF. Based on the CDR3 plus reference TRBV7-3 and TRBJ2-2, the full variable domain is GAGVSQTPSNKVTEKGKYVELRCDPISGHTALYWYRQSLGQGPEFLIYFQGTGAADDSGLPNDRFFAVRPEGSVSTLKIQRTERGDSAVYLCASSLGNGELFFGEGSRLTVL.

The gene calls are TRBV7-9 and TRBJ2-5; D unclear. CDR1 is SEHNR, CDR2 FQNEAQ, per germline (reference sequence). This CDR3 region has 13 residues. V gave up 1 base and J gave up 5 bases, with 8 bases separating them. The DNA of the CDR3 is TGTGCCAGCAGCTTAGATCTGGGGGAGACCCAGTACTTC. It translates to CASSLDLGETQYF. Supplemented by reference TRBV7-9 and TRBJ2-5, the full variable domain reads DTGVSQNPRHKITKRGQNVTFRCDPISEHNRLYWYRQTLGQGPEFLTYFQNEAQLEKSRLLSDRFSAERPKGSFSTLEIQRTEQGDSAMYLCASSLDLGETQYFGPGTRLLVL.

This clonotype was seen many times. The chain uses TRBV11-3 and TRBJ1-1; D is uncertain. CDR1 and CDR2 (germline): SGHNT, YENEEA. V lost 10 bases, J lost 9 bases, and 6 bases lay in between. The CDR3 has 8 residues. CDR3 sequence reads: CAKHKAFF. The CDR3, as DNA: TGTGCCAAGCATAAAGCTTTCTTT. Based on the CDR3 plus reference TRBV11-3 and TRBJ1-1, the full variable domain is EAGVVQSPRYKIIEKKQPVAFWCNPISGHNTLYWYLQNLGQGPELLIRYENEEAVDDSQLPKDRFSAERLKGVDSTLKIQPAELGDSAVYLCAKHKAFFGQGTRLTVV.

Of note for this clonotype: A much larger clone is a single base away; this may be a read error. V is TRBV11-3 and J is TRBJ2-2; D perhaps matches TRBD2 (5 bases). The CDR3 spans 13 residues. Germline V gene sequence: CDR1 SGHNT, CDR2 YENEEA. The CDR3 spells CASSLRVPGELSF. CDR3 DNA: TGTGCCAGCAGCTTAAGGGTCCCCGGGGAGCTGTCTTTT. Filled out from reference TRBV11-3 and TRBJ2-2, the complete variable domain reads EAGVVQSPRYKIIEKKQPVAFWCNPISGHNTLYWYLQNLGQGPELLIRYENEEAVDDSQLPKDRFSAERLKGVDSTLKIQPAELGDSAVYLCASSLRVPGELSFGEGSRLTVL.

J is TRBJ2-5 and V is TRBV30; the match to TRBD2 covers 9 bases. This CDR3 contains 14 residues. V was clipped by 4 bases and J by 5 bases; unmatched bases: 8. Germline-derived CDR1 and CDR2 are GTSNPN and SVGIG (reference sequence). CDR3 bases: TGTGCCTGGATGGCGGGAGGGCCAGGGGAGACCCAGTACTTC. It translates to CAWMAGGPGETQYF.

This clonotype was seen at least ten times. The gene calls are TRBV2 and TRBJ2-7, with D unclear. Germline V lookup: CDR1 SNHLY, CDR2 FYNNEI. The CDR3 is 13 residues long. The V end was cut by 3 bases, the J end by 0 bases, with 6 bases between. This CDR3 reads CASSDWHSYEQYF. CDR3 DNA: TGTGCCAGCAGTGATTGGCACTCCTACGAGCAGTACTTC.

The J gene is TRBJ2-5, the V gene TRBV2, with 7 bases aligning to TRBD1. The CDR3 runs 14 residues. Looked up from germline, CDR1 is SNHLY and CDR2 is FYNNEI. The junction had 4 bases not matched to a gene; V was cut back by 6 bases and J by 0 bases. CDR3 coding DNA: TGTGCCAGCAGGCCGGGACAGTACCAAGAGACCCAGTACTTC. Protein: CASRPGQYQETQYF. Full variable domain (rest looked up from reference TRBV2 and TRBJ2-5): EPEVTQTPSHQVTQMGQEVILRCVPISNHLYFYWYRQILGQKVEFLVSFYNNEISEKSEIFDDQFSVERPDGSNFTLKIRSTKLEDSAMYFCASRPGQYQETQYFGPGTRLLVL.

The rearrangement uses TRBV9 and TRBJ2-7; D uncertain. Germline V gene lookup returns CDR1 SGDLS and CDR2 YYNGEE. The length of the CDR3 is 14 residues. Between the trimmed V and J ends, which lost 4 bases and 2 bases, there was a span of 13 bases. Here the CDR3 reads CASSPTGVTYEQYF. The CDR3 DNA sequence: TGTGCCAGCAGCCCCACCGGTGTTACCTACGAGCAGTACTTC.

This clonotype has a handful of counts. This chain joins TRBV9 and TRBJ2-2; 11 bases are shared with TRBD1. Germline-derived CDR1 and CDR2 are SGDLS and YYNGEE. This CDR3 is 15 amino acids long. Trimming at V came to 4 bases and at J to 4 bases, leaving 3 bases not matched to a gene. CDR3 in amino acids: CASSLGTGGTGELFF. The CDR3, as DNA: TGTGCCAGCAGCCTCGGGACAGGGGGCACCGGGGAGCTGTTTTTT.

The chain employs TRBV25-1 and TRBJ2-1, with D hard to call. The CDR3 runs 13 residues. Germline V gene sequence: CDR1 MGHDK, CDR2 SYGVNS. V was cut by 6 bases and J by 10 bases, with 16 bases left in between. The DNA of the CDR3 is TGTGCCAGCAGCCAAGCCCTGTTGTGGGAGCAGTTCTTC. Protein sequence: CASSQALLWEQFF.

The chain recombines TRBV19 with TRBJ1-2, with 9 nucleotides matching TRBD1. CDR3 size: 15 residues. V shed 2 bases and J 8 bases; nucleotides not matched to a gene: 9. The germline CDR1 and CDR2 sequences are LNHDA and SQIVND (reference sequence). CDR3: CASSINYGTGLGYTF. The CDR3 DNA reads TGTGCCAGTAGTATAAACTATGGGACAGGGTTAGGCTACACCTTC.

A few counts support this clonotype. The V gene is TRBV27, the J gene TRBJ2-7; D unresolved. Germline V gives CDR1 MNHEY, CDR2 SMNVEV (reference sequence). Trimming pared 6 bases from V and 2 bases from J, leaving 14 bases between. There are 14 residues in the CDR3. The CDR3 nucleotides read TGTGCCAGCAGCAGAAGGTCCCGAACCTACGAGCAGTACTTC. Encoded protein: CASSRRSRTYEQYF.

V usage is TRBV2 and J usage is TRBJ1-1, with a possible D match to TRBD1 (5 bases). The CDR3 is made up of 11 amino acids. Per germline, CDR1 SNHLY and CDR2 FYNNEI. Trimming took off 8 bases at V and 5 bases at J, with 9 bases between the two ends. The CDR3 bases are TGTGCCAGCTGGGGGGGGACTGAAGCTTTCTTT. Amino acid sequence: CASWGGTEAFF.

The chain joins TRBV29-1 to TRBJ1-2; 11 nucleotides match TRBD1. The CDR3 loop spans 13 amino acids. Trimming cost V 6 bases and J 3 bases; bases outside gene matches: 3. Germline V CDR1 and CDR2: SQVTM, ANQGSEA. CDR3: CSVGQGADYGYTF. CDR3 coding DNA: TGCAGCGTAGGACAGGGGGCGGACTATGGCTACACCTTC. The whole variable domain, filled in from reference TRBV29-1 and TRBJ1-2, reads SAVISQKPSRDICQRGTSLTIQCQVDSQVTMMFWYRQQPGQSLTLIATANQGSEATYESGFVIDKFPISRPNLTFSTLTVSNMSPEDSSIYLCSVGQGADYGYTFGSGTRLTVV.

This clonotype was seen many times. V and J are TRBV13 and TRBJ1-6; the match to TRBD1 covers 7 bases. The length of the CDR3 is 14 residues. Germline V gene data show CDR1 as PRHDT and CDR2 as FYEKMQ (reference sequence). V trimming: 5 bases; J trimming: 9 bases; junction bases outside the gene matches: 7. CDR3 nucleotide sequence: TGTGCCAGCAGCCCCCGGACAGGTCCTTCACCCCTCCACTTT. It yields the protein CASSPRTGPSPLHF.

This clonotype was counted many times. The CDR3 nucleotides read TGTGCCAGCAGCTTTCAGACAGGGAGGGAGACCCAGTACTTC. Amino acid sequence: CASSFQTGRETQYF. The rearrangement uses TRBV11-2 and TRBJ2-5; a possible D gene is TRBD1 (7 bases). Trimming left V 3 bases short and J 5 bases short, with 13 bases between. Per the germline V gene, CDR1 is SGHAT and CDR2 is FQNNGV. The CDR3 spans 14 residues.

The rearrangement links TRBV7-2 to TRBJ2-1; D remains unclear. The ends were cut back, 5 bases at V and 5 bases at J, with 7 bases in the middle. Looked up from germline, CDR1 is SGHTA and CDR2 is FQGNSA. The CDR3 consists of 12 residues. The chain's CDR3 is CASSPPNNEQFF. CDR3 sequence (DNA): TGTGCCAGCAGCCCTCCGAACAATGAGCAGTTCTTC.

Concerning this clonotype itself: The junction and the germline gene differ at one end; a read error may be behind it. V is TRBV20-1 and J is TRBJ2-7, with unresolved D. Germline CDR1 reads DFQATT; CDR2 reads SNEGSKA (reference sequence). The CDR3 runs to 12 residues. CDR3 region: CGAIQRSYEQYF. In nucleotides, the CDR3 is TGCGGTGCTATACAGCGTTCCTACGAGCAGTACTTC.

The genes are TRBV7-2 and TRBJ2-7; D is ambiguous. CDR3 length: 13 residues. Germline CDR1 is SGHTA and CDR2 is FQGNSA. With 5 bases removed from V and 2 bases from J, the gap between germline ends came to 10 bases. The CDR3 protein is CASSLYSPYEQYF. CDR3 coding DNA: TGTGCCAGCAGCCTCTACAGCCCCTACGAGCAGTACTTC.